This entry describes one TCR beta chain. CDR3 length: 14 residues. Per the germline V gene, CDR1 is SGHTA and CDR2 is FQGTGA. V lost 3 bases, J lost 6 bases, and 11 bases lay in between. Primers: 60 Vbeta forward and 13 Jbeta reverse. The assay was immunoSEQ multiplex PCR, and TCRdb's table has in-frame clones only and misses some. The sample yields about 77,000 clones, more than 75% seen once. This sample is part of a study of cytomegalovirus exposure and HLA in healthy donors. The rearrangement uses TRBV7-3 and TRBJ2-2; D might be TRBD2 (6 bases). The specimen was PBMCs. This receptor was obtained from a middle-aged man in good health and CMV-seronegative. The CDR3 loop reads CASSFGTPPGELFF. Here the CDR3 DNA reads TGTGCCAGCAGCTTCGGGACTCCCCCCGGGGAGCTGTTTTTT.